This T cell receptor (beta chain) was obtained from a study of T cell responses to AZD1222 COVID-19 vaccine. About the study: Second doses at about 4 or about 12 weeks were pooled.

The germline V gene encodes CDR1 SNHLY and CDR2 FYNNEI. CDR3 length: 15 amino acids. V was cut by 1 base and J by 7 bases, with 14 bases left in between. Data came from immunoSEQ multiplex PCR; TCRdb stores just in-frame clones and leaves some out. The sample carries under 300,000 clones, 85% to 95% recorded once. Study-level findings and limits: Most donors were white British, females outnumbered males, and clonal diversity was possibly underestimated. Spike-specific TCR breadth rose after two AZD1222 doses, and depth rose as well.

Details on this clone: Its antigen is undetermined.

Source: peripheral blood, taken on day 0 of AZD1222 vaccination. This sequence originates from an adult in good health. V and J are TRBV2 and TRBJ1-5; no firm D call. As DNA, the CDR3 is TGTGCCAGCAGTGAAGGAAGAGGGAGTGGACAGCCCCAGCATTTT. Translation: CASSEGRGSGQPQHF.